Below, 21 T cell receptor beta chains from the same sample are listed, as sequenced in a study of blood T cell repertoires in COVID-19. The data were produced by immunoSEQ multiplex PCR, yet TCRdb's version contains in-frame clones alone and is incomplete. This sample has tens of thousands of clones, with over 70% found just once. The sample was peripheral blood. These receptors all come from a human donor in a cohort sampled during active COVID-19.

The CDR3 reads CASSQTGVRYEQYF. CDR3 coding DNA: TGTGCCAGCAGCCAAACAGGGGTCCGGTACGAGCAGTACTTC. The genes are TRBV7-9 and TRBJ2-7; 7 bases are a match to TRBD1. With 5 bases clipped from V and 4 bases from J, the junction kept 8 bases outside the gene matches. The length of the CDR3 is 14 residues. Germline V CDR1 and CDR2: SEHNR, FQNEAQ (reference sequence).

The chain employs TRBV5-5 and TRBJ1-6; possibly TRBD1 for D (6 bases). This CDR3 region has 14 residues. Germline V gives CDR1 SGHKS, CDR2 YYEKEE (reference sequence). V lost 5 bases, J lost 4 bases, and 10 bases lay in between. The CDR3 DNA reads TGTGCCAGCAGACAGGGCGTTTATAATTCACCCCTCCACTTT. It specifies CASRQGVYNSPLHF.

The rearrangement uses TRBV9 and TRBJ2-1, with D possibly matching TRBD2 (6 bases). Trimming removed 5 bases from V and 9 bases from J, with 15 bases in between. CDR1 and CDR2 from the germline V gene are SGDLS and YYNGEE. There are 13 residues in the CDR3. The CDR3 is CASRTTSGSEQFF. In nucleotides, the CDR3 is TGTGCCAGCAGGACGACTAGTGGCAGTGAGCAGTTCTTC. Variable domain in full (rest from reference TRBV9 and TRBJ2-1): DSGVTQTPKHLITATGQRVTLRCSPRSGDLSVYWYQQSLDQGLQFLIQYYNGEERAKGNILERFSAQQFPDLHSELNLSSLELGDSALYFCASRTTSGSEQFFGPGTRLTVL.

Points on this clone: A read error may account for a junction end that differs from germline. V is TRBV2 and J is TRBJ2-2; the match to TRBD1 covers 8 bases. CDR1 is SNHLY and CDR2 is FYNNEI in the germline V gene. The CDR3 has 16 amino acids. The CDR3 sequence is CASKRGRQGNPGELFF. CDR3 DNA: TGTGCCAGCAAGAGGGGGAGACAGGGGAACCCCGGGGAGCTGTTTTTT.

The V gene is TRBV5-6, the J gene TRBJ2-7; 9 bases line up with TRBD1. CDR3 length equals 14 residues. V gave up 5 bases and J gave up 2 bases; unmatched junction bases: 5. CDR1 is SGHDT, CDR2 YYEEEE, per germline. The CDR3 loop reads CASRPRTGAYEQYF. The CDR3, as DNA: TGTGCCAGCAGGCCAAGGACAGGGGCCTACGAGCAGTACTTC.

This clone was seen a few times. The chain has TRBV11-2 and TRBJ2-2; D remains ambiguous. This CDR3 is built from 13 residues. CDR1 SGHAT and CDR2 FQNNGV come from the germline V gene. V shed 5 bases and J shed 5 bases, with 9 bases lying between them. The DNA for the CDR3 is TGTGCCAGCAGCCCCGGGTGGACCGGGGAGCTGTTTTTT. Residues: CASSPGWTGELFF.

CDR3 amino acids: CASSLTGGGNEKLFF. The DNA for the CDR3 is TGTGCCAGCAGTCTAACAGGGGGCGGGAACGAAAAACTGTTTTTT. This chain links TRBV6-5 with TRBJ1-4, with TRBD1 matching over 9 bases. Trimming cost V 5 bases and J 8 bases; bases outside gene matches: 9. Germline V gene data show CDR1 as MNHEY and CDR2 as SVGAGI. This CDR3 is built from 15 residues.

This chain connects TRBV27 to TRBJ2-4; D perhaps matches TRBD2 (5 bases). Germline CDR1 is MNHEY and CDR2 is SMNVEV (reference sequence). Trimming cost V 6 bases and J 1 base, with 13 bases left between them. CDR3 length equals 15 residues. The CDR3 DNA reads as TGTGCCAGCAGGGGTAGCCGAGGGGCCAAAAACATTCAGTACTTC. It specifies CASRGSRGAKNIQYF.

The chain has TRBV10-3 and TRBJ2-7, with TRBD1 matching over 11 bases. Germline assignment: CDR1 ENHRY and CDR2 SYGVKD. This CDR3 has 16 residues. After removal of 4 bases from V and 5 bases from J, the junction contained 10 bases not matched to a gene. CDR3 in amino acids: CAISGFWTGGPHEQYF. CDR3 bases: TGTGCCATCAGTGGTTTTTGGACAGGGGGCCCCCACGAGCAGTACTTC.

This sequence joins TRBV4-3 and TRBJ2-7, with 8 nucleotides matching TRBD2. V trimming: 0 bases; J trimming: 4 bases; junction bases outside the gene matches: 5. This CDR3 has 15 amino acids. Germline CDR1 reads LGHNA; CDR2 reads YSLEER. CDR3 DNA sequence: TGCGCCAGCAGCCAAGACGGTAGCGGGGCTTACGAGCAGTACTTC. It encodes CASSQDGSGAYEQYF.

The table lists this clone with a count of one. The chain couples TRBV7-6 to TRBJ2-7; 9 positions agree with TRBD2. From germline, CDR1 is SGHVS and CDR2 FNYEAQ. The CDR3 runs to 18 residues. With V trimmed by 2 bases and J by 2 bases, 13 bases remained unmatched. CDR3 nucleotide sequence: TGTGCCAGCAGCTTACGGGGGGCCAGCGGGGGGCCAACCTACGAGCAGTACTTC. Amino acid sequence: CASSLRGASGGPTYEQYF.

This clone was recorded once. The rearrangement links TRBV28 to TRBJ2-7; 7 bases line up with TRBD1. The germline V gene has CDR1 MDHEN and CDR2 SYDVKM. The ends lost 5 bases at V and 3 bases at J; junction bases unmatched: 4. This CDR3 comprises 13 residues. The CDR3 loop reads CASSPGQSYEQYF. CDR3 in DNA: TGTGCCAGCAGTCCGGGACAGAGCTACGAGCAGTACTTC.

This chain uses TRBV7-9 with TRBJ2-7, with 9 bases aligning to TRBD2. The CDR3 spans 12 residues. V dropped 7 bases and J dropped 6; count of bases not matched to a gene: 4. Germline-derived CDR1 and CDR2 are SEHNR and FQNEAQ (reference sequence). In DNA, the CDR3 is TGTGCCAGCACCGGAGCGGGGGGCGAGCAGTACTTC. Amino acid sequence: CASTGAGGEQYF.

This clone was seen just once. The chain is built from TRBV28 and TRBJ2-7, with TRBD2 matching over 7 bases. CDR1 and CDR2 (germline): MDHEN, SYDVKM. This CDR3 has 14 amino acids. Germline trimming cut 6 bases from V and 7 bases from J; bases unmatched to any gene: 12. The CDR3 region has the DNA TGTGCCAGCAGAGCCTCGGGGAGGGCTGGGGAGCAGTACTTC. Protein: CASRASGRAGEQYF.

In its sample, this clone was seen many times. V is TRBV3-1 (or the pseudogene TRBV3-2) and J is TRBJ1-6; D might be TRBD1 (6 bases). The V and J ends lost 3 bases and 8 bases respectively, with 17 bases between them. The germline V gene has CDR1 LGHDT and CDR2 YNNKEL (reference sequence). There are 16 residues in the CDR3. The CDR3 here is CASSQEAGHKYSPLHF. The CDR3 DNA reads TGTGCCAGCAGCCAGGAAGCGGGACATAAGTATTCACCCCTCCACTTT.

The genes are TRBV19 and TRBJ2-3, with 11 bases that match TRBD2. The CDR3 has 16 residues. V shed 8 bases, J shed 0 bases, and the junction held 7 bases outside the gene matches. Germline CDR1 is LNHDA and CDR2 is SQIVND (reference sequence). The CDR3 protein is CASDIGTSGSTDTQYF. The CDR3 nucleotides are TGTGCCAGTGATATCGGGACTAGCGGTAGCACAGATACGCAGTATTTT.

This sequence joins TRBV11-2 and TRBJ1-3, with D unclear. Germline V gene sequence: CDR1 SGHAT, CDR2 FQNNGV. There are 13 residues in the CDR3. Trimming took 8 bases from V and 0 from J, leaving 8 bases between them. The CDR3 DNA reads TGTGCCAGCTTTGGGAGCTCTGGAAACACCATATATTTT. Its protein product is CASFGSSGNTIYF.

This sequence joins TRBV18 and TRBJ1-2; D call uncertain. The V and J ends lost 5 bases and 8 bases respectively, with 15 bases between them. The CDR3 has 13 residues. Looked up from germline, CDR1 is KGHSH and CDR2 is LQKENI. In DNA form, the CDR3 reads TGTGCCAGCTCAGCAGACATCAAGTCCGGCTACACCTTC. Its protein is CASSADIKSGYTF.

The V and J genes are TRBV5-1 and TRBJ2-7; D is possibly TRBD2 (5 bases). V was clipped by 4 bases and J by 1 base, with 15 bases between them. Germline lookup yields CDR1 SGHRS and CDR2 YFSETQ. This CDR3 contains 15 residues. The CDR3 region has the DNA TGCGCCAGCAGCCCGGTGGGAGCCGGGTCCTACGAGCAGTACTTC. It translates to CASSPVGAGSYEQYF.

The count of this clone is one. The gene calls are TRBV3-1 (or the pseudogene TRBV3-2) and TRBJ1-2, with 7 nucleotides matching TRBD1. With V trimmed by 2 bases and J by 7 bases, 13 bases remained unmatched. The CDR3 loop spans 16 amino acids. Germline values: CDR1 LGHDT, CDR2 YNNKEL (reference sequence). The CDR3 is CASSQLYRGVGSGYTF. CDR3 sequence (DNA): TGTGCCAGCAGCCAACTGTACAGGGGAGTAGGGTCTGGCTACACCTTC.

The J gene is TRBJ2-1, the V gene TRBV7-9; D not certain. Germline loops: CDR1 SEHNR, CDR2 FQNEAQ (reference sequence). Trimming took 1 base from V and 5 from J, leaving 9 bases between them. The length of the CDR3 is 14 residues. The CDR3 reads CASSLGILDNEQFF. In nucleotides, the CDR3 is TGTGCCAGCAGCTTAGGAATACTTGACAATGAGCAGTTCTTC.